These 8 T cell receptor beta chains originate from one sample sequenced in a study of memory CD4+ T cells and cytomegalovirus serostatus. Single viable CD3+CD4+CD8-CD45RO+ cells were sorted as the memory CD4+ T cells. Profiling relied on immunoSEQ multiplex PCR, and the TCRdb table lists in-frame clones only, not all of them. The sample carries about 60,000 clones, more than 60% recorded once. The sample comprised memory CD4+ T cells from blood. These receptors originate from an adult in good health and CMV-seronegative.

This clone occurred a few times. CDR3 bases: TGCGCCAGCAGCTCCGAGACTAGCGGGAGATTGGGTCCGCAGTATTTT. Residues: CASSSETSGRLGPQYF. This chain connects TRBV5-1 to TRBJ2-3; 12 bases match TRBD2. V lost 3 bases and J lost 10; bases outside the gene matches: 12. The germline gives CDR1 SGHRS, CDR2 YFSETQ. The CDR3 spans 16 residues.

The CDR3 coding sequence is TGTGCTAGTGGTTTGTTCCACTCGGGACAGGTAGTGGACTATGGCTACACCTTC. This sequence encodes CASGLFHSGQVVDYGYTF. V is TRBV12-5 and J is TRBJ1-2, with 8 bases fitting TRBD1. There are 18 residues in the CDR3. With 2 bases clipped from V and 3 bases from J, the junction kept 14 bases outside the gene matches. CDR1 is LGHNT, CDR2 FRNRAP, per germline.

The CDR3 DNA follows: TGTGCCAGCACTCATCGGGGGGGGAGCTCCTACGAGCAGTACTTC. Translating it yields CASTHRGGSSYEQYF. The J gene is TRBJ2-7, the V gene TRBV6-5; the match to TRBD2 covers 8 bases. Germline V gene sequence: CDR1 MNHEY, CDR2 SVGAGI. This CDR3 is built from 15 residues. The trim removed 7 bases at V and 0 bases at J, leaving 8 bases unmatched.

This chain connects TRBV5-1 to TRBJ1-1, with 7 bases that match TRBD1. Germline V gene data show CDR1 as SGHRS and CDR2 as YFSETQ. V shed 5 bases, J shed 3 bases, and the junction held 4 bases outside the gene matches. The CDR3 extends over 13 amino acids. In nucleotides, the CDR3 is TGCGCCAGCAGATATACAGGGGACACTGAAGCTTTCTTT. This gives the protein CASRYTGDTEAFF. Drawing the rest from reference TRBV5-1 and TRBJ1-1, the complete variable domain is KAGVTQTPRYLIKTRGQQVTLSCSPISGHRSVSWYQQTPGQGLQFLFEYFSETQRNKGNFPGRFSGRQFSNSRSEMNVSTLELGDSALYLCASRYTGDTEAFFGQGTRLTVV.

The chain links TRBV5-5 to TRBJ1-4; no clear D gene. Germline assignment: CDR1 SGHKS and CDR2 YYEKEE (reference sequence). CDR3 size: 15 residues. The germline V and J ends were trimmed by 2 bases and 5 bases, with 13 bases remaining between them. The CDR3 DNA sequence: TGTGCCAGCAGCTTTGGTGGCAGCTGGAATGAAAAACTGTTTTTT. It codes for CASSFGGSWNEKLFF.

The chain couples TRBV18 to TRBJ2-2; TRBD1 matches at 7 bases. V was clipped by 4 bases and J by 0 bases; unmatched bases: 5. The CDR3 consists of 16 residues. Germline V CDR1 and CDR2: KGHSH, LQKENI. CDR3 sequence reads: CASSLQGFANTGELFF. DNA of the CDR3: TGTGCCAGCTCACTACAGGGGTTCGCGAACACCGGGGAGCTGTTTTTT.

The chain couples TRBV9 to TRBJ2-3; D remains ambiguous. Germline loops: CDR1 SGDLS, CDR2 YYNGEE. V was trimmed by 3 bases and J by 0 bases, leaving 2 bases between them. The CDR3 is made up of 12 amino acids. The CDR3 nucleotides are TGTGCCAGCAGCGCGAGCACAGATACGCAGTATTTT. Translating it yields CASSASTDTQYF.

This chain uses TRBV2 with TRBJ1-5; 7 nucleotides match TRBD1. The CDR3 consists of 15 residues. The germline V gene encodes CDR1 SNHLY and CDR2 FYNNEI. The trim removed 6 bases at V and 2 bases at J, leaving 7 bases unmatched. The CDR3 DNA reads as TGTGCCAGCAGCCAGACAGGGTCGGGCAATCAGCCCCAGCATTTT. The encoded protein is CASSQTGSGNQPQHF.